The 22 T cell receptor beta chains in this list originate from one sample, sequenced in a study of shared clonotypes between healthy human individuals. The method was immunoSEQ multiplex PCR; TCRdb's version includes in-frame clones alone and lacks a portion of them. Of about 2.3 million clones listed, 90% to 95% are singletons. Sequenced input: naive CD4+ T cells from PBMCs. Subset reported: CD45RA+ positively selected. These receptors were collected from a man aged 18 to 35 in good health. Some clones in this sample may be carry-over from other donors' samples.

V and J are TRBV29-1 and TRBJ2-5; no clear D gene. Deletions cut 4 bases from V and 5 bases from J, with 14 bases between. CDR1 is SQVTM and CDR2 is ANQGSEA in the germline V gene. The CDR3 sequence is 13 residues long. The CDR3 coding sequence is TGCAGCGTTGCCCCCGTGACCCAGGAGACCCAGTACTTC. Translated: CSVAPVTQETQYF.

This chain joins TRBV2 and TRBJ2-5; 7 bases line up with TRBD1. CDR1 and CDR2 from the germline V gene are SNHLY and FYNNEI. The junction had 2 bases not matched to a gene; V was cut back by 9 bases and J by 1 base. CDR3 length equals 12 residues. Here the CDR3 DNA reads TGTGCCAGTTGGGACAGCCAAGAGACCCAGTACTTC. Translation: CASWDSQETQYF.

CDR3 DNA: TGTGCCAGCTATAAGGGACTCCTGCGGAACTATGGCTACACCTTC. Amino acid sequence: CASYKGLLRNYGYTF. The chain couples TRBV28 to TRBJ1-2; possibly TRBD1 for D (5 bases). Germline V gene data show CDR1 as MDHEN and CDR2 as SYDVKM. The ends were cut back, 8 bases at V and 2 bases at J, with 18 bases in the middle. This CDR3 has 15 residues.

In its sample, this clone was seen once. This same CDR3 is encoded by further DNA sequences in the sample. The CDR3 spells CASSPPPNEKLFF. In DNA form, the CDR3 reads TGTGCCAGCTCACCACCTCCAAATGAAAAACTGTTTTTT. The chain recombines TRBV18 with TRBJ1-4; D not resolved. V lost 0 bases and J 5 bases, leaving 4 bases between the germline ends. This CDR3 region has 13 residues. Germline assignment: CDR1 KGHSH and CDR2 LQKENI.

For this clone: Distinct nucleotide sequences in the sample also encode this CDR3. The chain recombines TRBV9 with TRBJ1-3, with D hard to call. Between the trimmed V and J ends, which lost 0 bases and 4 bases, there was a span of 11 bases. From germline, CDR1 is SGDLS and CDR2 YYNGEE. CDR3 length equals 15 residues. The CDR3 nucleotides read TGTGCCAGCAGCGTAGACCCCACGTCCGGAAACACCATATATTTT. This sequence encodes CASSVDPTSGNTIYF. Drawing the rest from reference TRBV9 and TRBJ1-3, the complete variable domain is DSGVTQTPKHLITATGQRVTLRCSPRSGDLSVYWYQQSLDQGLQFLIQYYNGEERAKGNILERFSAQQFPDLHSELNLSSLELGDSALYFCASSVDPTSGNTIYFGEGSWLTVV.

CDR3 coding DNA: TGTGCCAGCAGCCTATCAGGGTCTGCCCGATACGAGCAGTACTTC. This codes for CASSLSGSARYEQYF. This chain links TRBV14 with TRBJ2-7; possible D gene TRBD1, 5 bases. V was shortened by 4 bases and J by 4 bases, with 17 bases between the two germline ends. The CDR3 runs to 15 residues. The germline gives CDR1 SGHDN, CDR2 FVKESK.

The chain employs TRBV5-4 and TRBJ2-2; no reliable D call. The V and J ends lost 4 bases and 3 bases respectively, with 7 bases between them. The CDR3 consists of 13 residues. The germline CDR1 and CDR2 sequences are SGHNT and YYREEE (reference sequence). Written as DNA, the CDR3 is TGTGCCAGCAGCCCACCCGACACCGGGGAGCTGTTTTTT. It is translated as CASSPPDTGELFF.

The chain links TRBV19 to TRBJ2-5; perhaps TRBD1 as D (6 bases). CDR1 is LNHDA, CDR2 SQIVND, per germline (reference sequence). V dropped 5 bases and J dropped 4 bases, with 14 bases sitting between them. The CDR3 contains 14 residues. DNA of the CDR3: TGTGCCAGTAGTCCAACAGGGACATTAGAGACCCAGTACTTC. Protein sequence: CASSPTGTLETQYF.

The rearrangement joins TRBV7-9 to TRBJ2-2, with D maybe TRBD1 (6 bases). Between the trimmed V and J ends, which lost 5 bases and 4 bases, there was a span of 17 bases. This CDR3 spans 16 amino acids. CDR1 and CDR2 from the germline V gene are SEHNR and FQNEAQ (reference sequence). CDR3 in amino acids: CASSPPQGLGTGELFF. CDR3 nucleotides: TGTGCCAGCAGCCCCCCTCAGGGGCTGGGCACCGGGGAGCTGTTTTTT.

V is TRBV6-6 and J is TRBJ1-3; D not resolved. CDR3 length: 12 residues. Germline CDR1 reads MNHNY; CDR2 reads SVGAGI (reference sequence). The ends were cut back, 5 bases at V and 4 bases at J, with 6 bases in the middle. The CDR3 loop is CASSPQGNTIYF. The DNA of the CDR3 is TGTGCCAGCAGTCCACAGGGAAACACCATATATTTT.

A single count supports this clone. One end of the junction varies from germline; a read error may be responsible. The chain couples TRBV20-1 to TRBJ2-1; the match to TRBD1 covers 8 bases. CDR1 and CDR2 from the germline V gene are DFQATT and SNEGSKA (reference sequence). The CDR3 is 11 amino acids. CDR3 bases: TGCAGTGCTCTTAGACAGGGGCCGGTGCTCTTC. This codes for CSALRQGPVLF.

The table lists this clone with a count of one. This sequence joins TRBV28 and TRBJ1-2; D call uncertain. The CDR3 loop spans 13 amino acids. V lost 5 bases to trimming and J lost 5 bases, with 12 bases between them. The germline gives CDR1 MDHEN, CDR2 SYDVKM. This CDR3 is CASSPAGYYGYTF. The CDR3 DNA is TGTGCCAGCAGTCCCGCCGGATATTATGGCTACACCTTC.

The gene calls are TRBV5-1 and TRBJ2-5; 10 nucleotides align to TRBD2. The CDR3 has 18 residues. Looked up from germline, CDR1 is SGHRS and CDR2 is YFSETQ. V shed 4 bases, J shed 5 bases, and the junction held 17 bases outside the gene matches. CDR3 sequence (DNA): TGCGCCAGCAGCCCGGGACTAGCGCCCACCTATCCTGGGGAGACCCAGTACTTC. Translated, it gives CASSPGLAPTYPGETQYF.

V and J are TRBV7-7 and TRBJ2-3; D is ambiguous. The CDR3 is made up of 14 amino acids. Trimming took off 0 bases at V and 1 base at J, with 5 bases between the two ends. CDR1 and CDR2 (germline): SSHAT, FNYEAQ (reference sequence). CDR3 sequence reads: CASSLALGTDTQYF. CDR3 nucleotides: TGTGCCAGCAGCTTAGCGTTGGGCACAGATACGCAGTATTTT.

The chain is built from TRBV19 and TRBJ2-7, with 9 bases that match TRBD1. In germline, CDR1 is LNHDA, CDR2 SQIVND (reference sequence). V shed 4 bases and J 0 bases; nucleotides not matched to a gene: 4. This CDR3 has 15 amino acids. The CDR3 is CASSKQGATSYEQYF. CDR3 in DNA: TGTGCCAGTAGTAAACAGGGGGCCACCTCCTACGAGCAGTACTTC.

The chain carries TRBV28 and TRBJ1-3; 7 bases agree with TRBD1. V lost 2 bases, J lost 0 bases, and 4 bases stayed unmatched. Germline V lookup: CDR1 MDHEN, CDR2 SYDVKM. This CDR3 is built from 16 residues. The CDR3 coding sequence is TGTGCCAGCAGTTTAACGGGACAGACCTCTGGAAACACCATATATTTT. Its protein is CASSLTGQTSGNTIYF.

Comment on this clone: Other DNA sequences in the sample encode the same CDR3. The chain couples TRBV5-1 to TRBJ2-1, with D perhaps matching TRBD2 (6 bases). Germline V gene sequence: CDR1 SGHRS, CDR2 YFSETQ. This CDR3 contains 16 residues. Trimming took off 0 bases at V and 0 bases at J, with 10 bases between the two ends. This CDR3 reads CASSLASGSSYNEQFF. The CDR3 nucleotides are TGCGCCAGCAGCTTGGCGTCCGGGAGCTCCTACAATGAGCAGTTCTTC.

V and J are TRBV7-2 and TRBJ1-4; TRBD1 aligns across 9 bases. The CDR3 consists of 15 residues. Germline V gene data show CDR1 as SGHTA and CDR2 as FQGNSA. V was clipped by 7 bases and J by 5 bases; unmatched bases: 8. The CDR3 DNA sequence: TGTGCCAGCACCATCCCCGGGACAGGGAATGAAAAACTGTTTTTT. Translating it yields CASTIPGTGNEKLFF.

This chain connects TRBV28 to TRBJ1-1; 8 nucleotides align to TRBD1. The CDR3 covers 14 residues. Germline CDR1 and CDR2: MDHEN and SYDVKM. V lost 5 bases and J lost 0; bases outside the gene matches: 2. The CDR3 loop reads CASSRDRLNTEAFF. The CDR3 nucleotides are TGTGCCAGCAGTAGGGACAGGCTGAACACTGAAGCTTTCTTT.

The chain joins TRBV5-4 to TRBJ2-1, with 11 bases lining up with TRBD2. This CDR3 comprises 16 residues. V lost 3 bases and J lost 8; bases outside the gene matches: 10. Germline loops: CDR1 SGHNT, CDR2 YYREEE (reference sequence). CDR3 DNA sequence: TGTGCCAGCAGCTCCTCGATAGCGGGAGGGTCCTATGAGCAGTTCTTC. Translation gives CASSSSIAGGSYEQFF.

CDR3 coding DNA: TGTGCCAGCAGTGAATTCGGCAGGGCGGGTGAGCAGTTCTTC. Its translation: CASSEFGRAGEQFF. V usage is TRBV2 and J usage is TRBJ2-1; D tentatively fits TRBD1 or TRBD2 (5 bases each). Germline values: CDR1 SNHLY, CDR2 FYNNEI. The CDR3 runs to 14 residues. V was clipped by 2 bases and J by 9 bases, with 14 bases between them. The whole variable domain, remainder taken from reference TRBV2 and TRBJ2-1, is EPEVTQTPSHQVTQMGQEVILRCVPISNHLYFYWYRQILGQKVEFLVSFYNNEISEKSEIFDDQFSVERPDGSNFTLKIRSTKLEDSAMYFCASSEFGRAGEQFFGPGTRLTVL.

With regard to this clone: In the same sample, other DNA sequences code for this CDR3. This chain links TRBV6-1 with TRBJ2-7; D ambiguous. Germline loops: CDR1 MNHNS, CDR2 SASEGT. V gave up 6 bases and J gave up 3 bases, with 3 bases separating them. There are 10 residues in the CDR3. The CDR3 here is CASSLYEQYF. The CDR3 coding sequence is TGTGCCAGCAGCCTCTACGAGCAGTACTTC.